One and the same sample provided the 27 T cell receptor beta chains below, sequenced in a study of Ad26.COV2.S vaccination and SARS-CoV-2 variants. Treatment in this sample: around 19 received Ad26.COV2.S at low or high dose, single or two shots; 5 received placebo; per-sample allocation not given. Repertoires come from day 63 after the first vaccine or placebo injection. Repertoires were generated with immunoSEQ multiplex PCR, while TCRdb's copy carries only in-frame clones and drops some. Here the sample spans a few hundred thousand clones, around nine tenths being singletons. The sequencing used peripheral blood, collected in a trial of Ad26.COV2.S vaccine versus placebo. Receptors were obtained from a person aged 18-60 years who received the Ad26.COV2.S COVID-19 vaccine or a placebo.

V is TRBV6-2 or TRBV6-3 and J is TRBJ2-6, with 7 positions matching TRBD1. Unmatched junction bases numbered 0, after V lost 4 bases and J lost 0 bases. CDR1 and CDR2 (germline): MNHEY, SVGEGT. The CDR3 has 15 amino acids. For the CDR3, the DNA is TGTGCCAGCAGTTCAGGGGGCTCTGGGGCCAACGTCCTGACTTTC. Protein product: CASSSGGSGANVLTF.

The V and J genes are TRBV6-5 and TRBJ2-5; 7 bases agree with TRBD2. The CDR3 is made up of 11 amino acids. The ends lost 9 bases at V and 4 bases at J; junction bases unmatched: 2. Germline CDR1 MNHEY, CDR2 SVGAGI. The CDR3 nucleotides are TGTGCCAGTGGGGAGGGAGAGACCCAGTACTTC. Its translation is CASGEGETQYF.

V usage is TRBV19 and J usage is TRBJ2-7, with 14 bases identical to TRBD2. CDR1 is LNHDA, CDR2 SQIVND, per germline (reference sequence). V trimming: 5 bases; J trimming: 8 bases; junction bases outside the gene matches: 14. This CDR3 comprises 17 residues. For the CDR3, the DNA is TGTGCCAGTAGTCATGTTATGGGACTAGCGGGAGATGTCAAGCAGTACTTC. Translation gives CASSHVMGLAGDVKQYF.

This sequence joins TRBV19 and TRBJ1-4; D unresolved. The CDR3 has 15 amino acids. The V end lost 6 bases, the J end lost 8 bases, and 19 bases lay between the germline ends. Germline V gene lookup returns CDR1 LNHDA and CDR2 SQIVND (reference sequence). This CDR3 is CASSTRGVPWEKLFF. CDR3 nucleotide sequence: TGTGCCAGTAGCACTCGCGGGGTCCCTTGGGAAAAACTGTTTTTT.

CDR3 sequence (DNA): TGTGCCACCAGTGCCGTCACAGATACGCAGTATTTT. This sequence encodes CATSAVTDTQYF. The chain couples TRBV24-1 to TRBJ2-3; the D is unclear. The CDR3 is made up of 12 amino acids. Germline loops: CDR1 KGHDR, CDR2 SFDVKD. V lost 5 bases, J lost 2 bases, and 4 bases lay in between.

This clone was observed a single time. The chain combines TRBV7-9 with TRBJ2-1; D is perhaps TRBD2 (6 bases). CDR3 size: 17 residues. The V gene's germline CDR1 is SEHNR and CDR2 FQNEAQ (reference sequence). The V gene lost 1 base and the J gene lost 7 bases, with 20 bases spanning the gap. The CDR3 region is CASSLEAGSYTWNEQFF. The CDR3 nucleotides are TGTGCCAGCAGCTTAGAAGCCGGGAGTTACACCTGGAATGAGCAGTTCTTC. Full variable domain (outside the CDR3, taken from reference TRBV7-9 and TRBJ2-1): DTGVSQNPRHKITKRGQNVTFRCDPISEHNRLYWYRQTLGQGPEFLTYFQNEAQLEKSRLLSDRFSAERPKGSFSTLEIQRTEQGDSAMYLCASSLEAGSYTWNEQFFGPGTRLTVL.

This clone was recorded a few times. The chain carries TRBV7-2 and TRBJ1-3, with D tentatively TRBD1 (5 bases). This CDR3 has 15 residues. The V gene's germline CDR1 is SGHTA and CDR2 FQGNSA. The V gene lost 0 bases and the J gene lost 4 bases, with 10 bases spanning the gap. The CDR3 DNA is TGTGCCAGCAGCTTAGCAGGGGTACCAGGAAACACCATATATTTT. This translates into CASSLAGVPGNTIYF.

This clone was counted once. The chain carries TRBV7-9 and TRBJ1-1; D gene ambiguous. Trimming took 1 base from V and 4 from J, leaving 13 bases between them. CDR1 is SEHNR, CDR2 FQNEAQ, per germline (reference sequence). The CDR3 sequence is 15 residues long. CDR3 sequence (DNA): TGTGCCAGCAGCTTAGTCCCGGGGTCGGGCACTGAAGCTTTCTTT. Translating gives CASSLVPGSGTEAFF.

The V and J genes are TRBV29-1 and TRBJ2-5; D unresolved. The CDR3 length is 10 residues. V was pared by 4 bases and J by 12 bases, with 12 bases between. Looked up from germline, CDR1 is SQVTM and CDR2 is ANQGSEA. CDR3 region: CSVAATPEYF. CDR3 coding DNA: TGCAGCGTTGCGGCGACTCCGGAGTACTTC.

The chain combines TRBV7-3 with TRBJ2-1; D might be TRBD2 (5 bases). In germline, CDR1 is SGHTA, CDR2 FQGTGA. The CDR3 contains 13 residues. V was shortened by 5 bases and J by 8 bases, with 13 bases between the two germline ends. CDR3 sequence (DNA): TGTGCCAGCAGCCCGACGGAGGCACATGAGCAGTTCTTC. Residues: CASSPTEAHEQFF.

The chain uses TRBV7-8 and TRBJ2-3; TRBD1 might be the D (6 bases). Trimming pared 1 base from V and 0 bases from J, leaving 11 bases between. This CDR3 spans 16 amino acids. CDR1 SGHVS and CDR2 FQNEAQ come from the germline V gene. The CDR3 reads CASSLGAGESTDTQYF. The CDR3 DNA reads as TGTGCCAGCAGCTTAGGAGCAGGGGAGAGCACAGATACGCAGTATTTT.

The chain couples TRBV29-1 to TRBJ1-1, with a possible D match to TRBD1 (6 bases). V was cut by 4 bases and J by 7 bases, with 13 bases left in between. This CDR3 is 12 amino acids long. Germline loops: CDR1 SQVTM, CDR2 ANQGSEA. Written as DNA, the CDR3 is TGCAGCGTTGCTTCAGGGGCAGGTGAAGCTTTCTTT. It translates to CSVASGAGEAFF.

The chain employs TRBV5-1 and TRBJ1-1, with D hard to call. V was clipped by 5 bases and J by 1 base, with 9 bases between them. CDR1 is SGHRS, CDR2 YFSETQ, per germline. The CDR3 runs 13 residues. The CDR3 sequence: CASRRESNTEAFF. CDR3 bases: TGCGCCAGCAGAAGAGAATCGAACACTGAAGCTTTCTTT.

The chain links TRBV5-4 to TRBJ2-7; 8 bases are a match to TRBD1. The junction had 5 bases not matched to a gene; V was cut back by 0 bases and J by 3 bases. The CDR3 contains 15 residues. Germline V CDR1 and CDR2: SGHNT, YYREEE (reference sequence). The CDR3 is CASSLGGRGRYEQYF. The CDR3 DNA reads TGTGCCAGCAGCTTGGGTGGCAGGGGGCGCTACGAGCAGTACTTC.

The chain employs TRBV4-1 and TRBJ1-1; 8 nucleotides agree with TRBD1. CDR1 is MGHRA, CDR2 YSYEKL, per germline. Unmatched junction bases numbered 5, after V lost 1 base and J lost 4 bases. This CDR3 contains 15 residues. Here the CDR3 DNA reads TGCGCCAGCAGCCAAGTCGCAGGGGGCCGCACTGAAGCTTTCTTT. Its translation is CASSQVAGGRTEAFF.

The J gene is TRBJ1-3, the V gene TRBV6-1; D may be TRBD1 (5 bases). The germline V gene encodes CDR1 MNHNS and CDR2 SASEGT. Trimming cost V 3 bases and J 2 bases, with 11 bases left between them. This CDR3 is built from 15 residues. CDR3 loop: CASSEKGFPGNTIYF. CDR3 nucleotides: TGTGCCAGCAGTGAGAAGGGGTTCCCTGGAAACACCATATATTTT.

The genes are TRBV12-3 or TRBV12-4 and TRBJ1-2; no firm D call. Trimming cost V 0 bases and J 7 bases, with 3 bases left between them. The CDR3 loop spans 11 amino acids. CDR3 residues: CASSLAFGYTF. Here the CDR3 DNA reads TGTGCCAGCAGTTTAGCGTTTGGCTACACCTTC.

This CDR3 reads CASSLISGERLTSTNTDTQYF. In DNA form, the CDR3 reads TGTGCCAGCAGTTTAATATCAGGGGAGCGGCTGACCTCAACCAACACAGATACGCAGTATTTT. The chain uses TRBV28 and TRBJ2-3; D is possibly TRBD1 (6 bases). V dropped 2 bases and J dropped 2 bases, with 29 bases sitting between them. From germline, CDR1 is MDHEN and CDR2 SYDVKM. The CDR3 is made up of 21 amino acids.

This chain links TRBV2 with TRBJ2-1; TRBD1 matches at 9 bases. Losses at the gene ends were 6 bases for V and 4 bases for J; bases not matched to a gene: 7. From germline, CDR1 is SNHLY and CDR2 FYNNEI. This CDR3 comprises 15 residues. CDR3 in amino acids: CASRAGTGSYNEQFF. CDR3 DNA: TGTGCCAGCAGGGCCGGGACAGGGAGTTACAATGAGCAGTTCTTC.

The chain joins TRBV19 to TRBJ2-6, with D possibly TRBD2 on 5 matching bases. The CDR3 consists of 18 residues. V lost 2 bases and J lost 1, with 15 bases in between. The V gene's germline CDR1 is LNHDA and CDR2 SQIVND (reference sequence). This CDR3 is CASSIPAGLGSGANVLTF. In nucleotides, the CDR3 is TGTGCCAGTAGTATACCGGCAGGACTGGGGTCTGGGGCCAACGTCCTGACTTTC.

About this clone: This sample also contains other DNA sequences that code for the same CDR3. The V call is TRBV28, the J call TRBJ2-7; D call uncertain. Germline lookup yields CDR1 MDHEN and CDR2 SYDVKM. The V end lost 2 bases, the J end lost 2 bases, and 4 bases lay between the germline ends. CDR3 length: 12 amino acids. The CDR3 is CASSLAAYEQYF. CDR3 nucleotide sequence: TGTGCCAGCAGTTTAGCGGCCTACGAGCAGTACTTC.

The chain employs TRBV19 and TRBJ2-7; D might be TRBD2 (6 bases). Deletions cut 5 bases from V and 7 bases from J, with 21 bases between. This CDR3 is 15 amino acids long. Germline values: CDR1 LNHDA, CDR2 SQIVND (reference sequence). This CDR3 reads CASSGGAGFQAEQYF. Written as DNA, the CDR3 is TGTGCCAGTAGTGGTGGGGCGGGGTTCCAGGCGGAGCAGTACTTC.

The chain joins TRBV3-1 (or the pseudogene TRBV3-2) to TRBJ2-5, with 9 nucleotides matching TRBD2. Germline values: CDR1 LGHDT, CDR2 YNNKEL (reference sequence). V was pared by 4 bases and J by 5 bases, with 11 bases of the junction left unmatched. This CDR3 has 16 residues. The CDR3 region is CASSRRLAAISETQYF. In nucleotides, the CDR3 is TGTGCCAGCAGCCGTAGACTAGCGGCGATTAGCGAGACCCAGTACTTC.

The V gene is TRBV7-2, the J gene TRBJ2-1; 12 bases align to TRBD2. The V gene's germline CDR1 is SGHTA and CDR2 FQGNSA. CDR3 length: 17 residues. V shed 4 bases, J shed 1 base, and the junction held 5 bases outside the gene matches. CDR3 loop: CASSSSGRATSYNEQFF. The CDR3 DNA is TGTGCCAGCAGCTCTAGCGGGAGGGCGACTTCCTACAATGAGCAGTTCTTC.

Here the CDR3 DNA reads TGTGCCTACAACCGGGACAGAGCCTACGAGCAGTACTTC. This sequence encodes CAYNRDRAYEQYF. V and J are TRBV30 and TRBJ2-7, with 7 positions matching TRBD1. V trimming: 7 bases; J trimming: 2 bases; junction bases outside the gene matches: 8. Germline V gives CDR1 GTSNPN, CDR2 SVGIG (reference sequence). This CDR3 region has 13 residues.

The V gene is TRBV4-1, the J gene TRBJ2-7, with 9 bases lining up with TRBD1. V lost 4 bases and J lost 0; bases outside the gene matches: 7. CDR3 length: 16 residues. From germline, CDR1 is MGHRA and CDR2 YSYEKL. The CDR3 here is CASSRDPGQGSYEQYF. The CDR3 nucleotides are TGCGCCAGCAGCCGCGATCCGGGACAGGGCTCCTACGAGCAGTACTTC.

The rearrangement joins TRBV7-8 to TRBJ1-1; no definite D call. The CDR3 loop spans 14 amino acids. Trimming removed 1 base from V and 0 bases from J, with 6 bases in between. Germline CDR1 and CDR2: SGHVS and FQNEAQ. CDR3: CASSLDVLNTEAFF. As DNA, the CDR3 is TGTGCCAGCAGCTTAGACGTATTGAACACTGAAGCTTTCTTT.